The 32 T cell receptor beta chains below all came from one sample that was sequenced in a study of CD8+ T cells in alopecia areata. Treatment in this sample: oral pan-JAK inhibitor, 5-10 mg twice daily. TCR sequencing used cDNA made by reverse transcription of extracted RNA. Repertoires were generated with immunoSEQ multiplex PCR, while TCRdb's copy carries only in-frame clones and drops some. Here the sample spans about 210,000 clones, 66% being singletons. Source: CD4+ T cells sorted from blood, taken between weeks 44 and 45, from a patient treated with tofacitinib. The source is a human donor with alopecia areata.

This chain joins TRBV5-1 and TRBJ2-1; 13 bases are shared with TRBD2. Germline trimming cut 3 bases from V and 5 bases from J; bases unmatched to any gene: 8. This CDR3 has 17 amino acids. The germline V gene encodes CDR1 SGHRS and CDR2 YFSETQ. CDR3 sequence (DNA): TGCGCCAGCAGCTCCGGACTAGCGGGGGTCGGTCACAATGAGCAGTTCTTC. Its translation: CASSSGLAGVGHNEQFF. Combining the CDR3 with reference TRBV5-1 and TRBJ2-1 gives the whole variable domain KAGVTQTPRYLIKTRGQQVTLSCSPISGHRSVSWYQQTPGQGLQFLFEYFSETQRNKGNFPGRFSGRQFSNSRSEMNVSTLELGDSALYLCASSSGLAGVGHNEQFFGPGTRLTVL.

This clone was recorded a few times. V gene TRBV15 combines with J gene TRBJ2-3; the match to TRBD2 covers 8 bases. The V segment lost 4 bases and the J segment 4 bases; nucleotides outside the gene matches: 13. CDR3 length: 17 amino acids. Germline V gene lookup returns CDR1 LNHNV and CDR2 YYDKDF (reference sequence). The CDR3: CATSTLPGGRSADTQYF. DNA of the CDR3: TGTGCCACCAGCACCTTGCCGGGGGGGCGCAGCGCAGATACGCAGTATTTT. Looking up the rest from reference TRBV15 and TRBJ2-3 gives the full variable domain: DAMVIQNPRYQVTQFGKPVTLSCSQTLNHNVMYWYQQKSSQAPKLLFHYYDKDFNNEADTPDNFQSRRPNTSFCFLDIRSPGLGDTAMYLCATSTLPGGRSADTQYFGPGTRLTVL.

This chain's CDR3 is CASSRETAAEKLFF. The CDR3 bases are TGTGCCAGCAGTAGGGAGACAGCCGCTGAAAAACTGTTTTTT. The chain combines TRBV2 with TRBJ1-4; a possible D gene is TRBD1 (5 bases). The CDR3 covers 14 residues. The germline V gene has CDR1 SNHLY and CDR2 FYNNEI. V was trimmed by 5 bases and J by 7 bases, leaving 14 bases between them.

V usage is TRBV29-1 and J usage is TRBJ1-2; maybe TRBD1 (5 bases). This CDR3 has 14 residues. The germline gives CDR1 SQVTM, CDR2 ANQGSEA. V was shortened by 1 base and J by 4 bases, with 13 bases between the two germline ends. CDR3 in amino acids: CSVEGKGRPYGYTF. Written as DNA, the CDR3 is TGCAGCGTTGAAGGGAAGGGACGGCCCTATGGCTACACCTTC. The complete variable domain, with remaining parts taken from reference TRBV29-1 and TRBJ1-2, reads SAVISQKPSRDICQRGTSLTIQCQVDSQVTMMFWYRQQPGQSLTLIATANQGSEATYESGFVIDKFPISRPNLTFSTLTVSNMSPEDSSIYLCSVEGKGRPYGYTFGSGTRLTVV.

This clone has at least ten counts. J is TRBJ2-1 and V is TRBV12-5, with D hard to call. This CDR3 has 11 amino acids. V was pared by 4 bases and J by 12 bases, with 10 bases between. Germline assignment: CDR1 LGHNT and CDR2 FRNRAP. CDR3 protein: CASGSPLGQFF. The CDR3 DNA is TGTGCTAGTGGTTCCCCTCTGGGGCAGTTCTTC.

The V gene is TRBV27, the J gene TRBJ1-6, with a possible D match to TRBD1 (5 bases). Germline V gene sequence: CDR1 MNHEY, CDR2 SMNVEV (reference sequence). V was trimmed by 3 bases and J by 10 bases, leaving 13 bases between them. The CDR3 runs 14 residues. The CDR3 sequence: CASSFVTVRSPLHF. In DNA form, the CDR3 reads TGTGCCAGCAGTTTTGTGACAGTCAGGTCACCCCTCCACTTT.

The rearrangement links TRBV6-5 to TRBJ1-5; D unresolved. CDR1 MNHEY and CDR2 SVGAGI come from the germline V gene. Trimming removed 7 bases from V and 6 bases from J, with 13 bases in between. This CDR3 is 13 amino acids long. The CDR3 here is CASNLGVAQPQHF. As DNA, the CDR3 is TGTGCCAGCAACCTTGGAGTCGCTCAGCCCCAGCATTTT.

The rearrangement links TRBV6-6 to TRBJ1-6, with 9 bases fitting TRBD1. The J segment lost 10 bases and the V segment lost 4 bases, leaving 5 bases of the junction unmatched. CDR1 is MNHNY, CDR2 SVGAGI, per germline (reference sequence). This CDR3 region has 14 residues. CDR3 bases: TGTGCCAGCAGTTTGGGACAGGGAGGCTCACCCCTCCACTTT. This encodes CASSLGQGGSPLHF.

This clone has more than one count but fewer than ten. CDR3 coding DNA: TGTGCCAGCAGCTCCGGACGCACGGTAACGACGAATGAGCAGTTCTTC. This gives the protein CASSSGRTVTTNEQFF. V usage is TRBV7-7 and J usage is TRBJ2-1; D not certain. The germline CDR1 and CDR2 sequences are SSHAT and FNYEAQ (reference sequence). The CDR3 is made up of 16 amino acids. Deletions cut 4 bases from V and 7 bases from J, with 20 bases between. Variable domain in full (rest from reference TRBV7-7 and TRBJ2-1): GAGVSQSPRYKVTKRGQDVTLRCDPISSHATLYWYQQALGQGPEFLTYFNYEAQPDKSGLPSDRFSAERPEGSISTLTIQRTEQRDSAMYRCASSSGRTVTTNEQFFGPGTRLTVL.

This CDR3 is CASSNRVSNQPQHF. CDR3 sequence (DNA): TGTGCCAGCAGTAACAGGGTTAGCAATCAGCCCCAGCATTTT. The V call is TRBV6-5, the J call TRBJ1-5; tentatively, D is TRBD1 (6 bases). Trimming removed 5 bases at V and 0 bases at J, with 8 bases between. The length of the CDR3 is 14 residues. Germline CDR1 is MNHEY and CDR2 is SVGAGI.

The genes are TRBV5-1 and TRBJ2-3, with 8 nucleotides matching TRBD1. The junction had 5 bases not matched to a gene; V was cut back by 5 bases and J by 0 bases. CDR3 size: 15 residues. CDR1 SGHRS and CDR2 YFSETQ come from the germline V gene. CDR3 in amino acids: CASRPTGASTDTQYF. The CDR3 coding sequence is TGCGCCAGCAGACCGACAGGGGCTAGCACAGATACGCAGTATTTT.

The rearrangement joins TRBV4-3 to TRBJ2-1; no definite D call. The CDR3 is 15 residues long. Germline lookup yields CDR1 LGHNA and CDR2 YSLEER. V was shortened by 0 bases and J by 1 base, with 7 bases between the two germline ends. The CDR3 nucleotides read TGCGCCAGCAGCCAAGAGGGTCTATCCTACAATGAGCAGTTCTTC. It specifies CASSQEGLSYNEQFF.

This sequence joins TRBV29-1 and TRBJ1-2; no reliable D call. CDR1 and CDR2 from the germline V gene are SQVTM and ANQGSEA. This CDR3 has 13 amino acids. Trimming shortened V by 6 bases and J by 6 bases, and 17 bases separated the two germline ends. This CDR3 reads CSVDYGKGDGYTF. CDR3 nucleotides: TGCAGCGTCGACTACGGAAAAGGAGATGGCTACACCTTC.

Here the CDR3 reads CSVEEGTNEKLFF. CDR3 nucleotide sequence: TGCAGCGTTGAAGAGGGAACTAATGAAAAACTGTTTTTT. This chain links TRBV29-1 with TRBJ1-4; unclear D gene. V lost 0 bases, J lost 1 base, and 3 bases lay in between. Germline assignment: CDR1 SQVTM and CDR2 ANQGSEA. The CDR3 runs to 13 residues. Drawing the rest from reference TRBV29-1 and TRBJ1-4, the complete variable domain is SAVISQKPSRDICQRGTSLTIQCQVDSQVTMMFWYRQQPGQSLTLIATANQGSEATYESGFVIDKFPISRPNLTFSTLTVSNMSPEDSSIYLCSVEEGTNEKLFFGSGTQLSVL.

The genes are TRBV30 and TRBJ2-1; TRBD1 aligns across 8 bases. The junction had 2 bases not matched to a gene; V was cut back by 1 base and J by 0 bases. This CDR3 has 15 residues. Germline V gene data show CDR1 as GTSNPN and CDR2 as SVGIG (reference sequence). CDR3 DNA sequence: TGTGCCTGGAGTGGGGACAGGTACTCCTACAATGAGCAGTTCTTC. It specifies CAWSGDRYSYNEQFF.

In this sample, this clone turned up a few times. Other DNA variants within this sample encode the same CDR3. The rearrangement joins TRBV29-1 to TRBJ1-1; D is possibly TRBD1 (6 bases). Trimming removed 4 bases at V and 4 bases at J, with 7 bases between. The CDR3 has 11 amino acids. Germline V lookup: CDR1 SQVTM, CDR2 ANQGSEA. The CDR3 here is CSVGRGTEAFF. The CDR3, as DNA: TGCAGCGTTGGCAGGGGCACTGAAGCTTTCTTT. The full variable domain, in which reference TRBV29-1 and TRBJ1-1 provide the parts outside the CDR3, is SAVISQKPSRDICQRGTSLTIQCQVDSQVTMMFWYRQQPGQSLTLIATANQGSEATYESGFVIDKFPISRPNLTFSTLTVSNMSPEDSSIYLCSVGRGTEAFFGQGTRLTVV.

The CDR3 DNA reads as TGTGCCAGCAGCTTAAGCGGCTACGAGCAGTACTTC. It is translated as CASSLSGYEQYF. The chain combines TRBV5-6 with TRBJ2-7; D is perhaps TRBD2 (5 bases). CDR1 and CDR2 (germline): SGHDT, YYEEEE. Trimming shortened V by 2 bases and J by 3 bases, and 6 bases separated the two germline ends. This CDR3 is built from 12 residues. Full variable domain (remainder filled in from reference TRBV5-6 and TRBJ2-7): DAGVTQSPTHLIKTRGQQVTLRCSPKSGHDTVSWYQQALGQGPQFIFQYYEEEERQRGNFPDRFSGHQFPNYSSELNVNALLLGDSALYLCASSLSGYEQYFGPGTRLTVT.

The J gene is TRBJ1-4, the V gene TRBV4-3; TRBD1 is a possible D gene (5 bases). V was cut by 3 bases and J by 5 bases, with 7 bases left in between. Germline lookup yields CDR1 LGHNA and CDR2 YSLEER. The CDR3 length is 13 residues. The chain's CDR3 is CASSQGRNEKLFF. CDR3 sequence (DNA): TGCGCCAGCAGCCAGGGACGGAATGAAAAACTGTTTTTT.

This clone was counted a few times. The rearrangement links TRBV20-1 to TRBJ2-3; D might be TRBD1 or TRBD2, each matching 5 bases. In germline, CDR1 is DFQATT, CDR2 SNEGSKA (reference sequence). The CDR3 has 11 residues. The CDR3 spells CRGDQGDTQYF. CDR3 DNA: TGCAGGGGGGACCAGGGAGATACGCAGTATTTT.

Written as DNA, the CDR3 is TGTGCCAGCAGCCCCCAACGGAATAATCAGCCCCAGCATTTT. This encodes CASSPQRNNQPQHF. The rearrangement links TRBV11-2 to TRBJ1-5, with D hard to call. The V end lost 5 bases, the J end lost 4 bases, and 12 bases lay between the germline ends. The CDR3 extends over 14 amino acids. CDR1 is SGHAT and CDR2 is FQNNGV in the germline V gene.

The rearrangement uses TRBV30 and TRBJ1-2; no definite D call. Germline V lookup: CDR1 GTSNPN, CDR2 SVGIG (reference sequence). There are 14 residues in the CDR3. Trimming removed 4 bases at V and 0 bases at J, with 12 bases between. The CDR3 loop reads CAWTAEDSNYGYTF. Here the CDR3 DNA reads TGTGCCTGGACAGCTGAAGACTCTAACTATGGCTACACCTTC.

CDR3 in DNA: TGTGCCAGCAGGACAGGGGGAAGCTTTGAAGCTTTCTTT. It codes for CASRTGGSFEAFF. This sequence joins TRBV6-5 and TRBJ1-1; TRBD1 matches at 9 bases. This CDR3 region has 13 residues. Germline V gene lookup returns CDR1 MNHEY and CDR2 SVGAGI. The trim removed 6 bases at V and 7 bases at J, leaving 6 bases unmatched.

This clone was seen a handful of times. The chain combines TRBV11-2 with TRBJ2-2, with 9 bases lining up with TRBD1. The germline CDR1 and CDR2 sequences are SGHAT and FQNNGV. Trimming removed 7 bases from V and 4 bases from J; junction bases left unmatched: 10. The CDR3 runs to 16 residues. CDR3 in amino acids: CASTQGQGTFTGELFF. The CDR3 region has the DNA TGTGCCAGCACACAAGGACAGGGGACCTTCACCGGGGAGCTGTTTTTT. The full variable domain, completed using reference TRBV11-2 and TRBJ2-2, is EAGVAQSPRYKIIEKRQSVAFWCNPISGHATLYWYQQILGQGPKLLIQFQNNGVVDDSQLPKDRFSAERLKGVDSTLKIQPAKLEDSAVYLCASTQGQGTFTGELFFGEGSRLTVL.

This clone showed up just once. The genes are TRBV30 and TRBJ1-1; D is uncertain. The CDR3 has 13 amino acids. In germline, CDR1 is GTSNPN, CDR2 SVGIG (reference sequence). V lost 0 bases and J lost 3, with 8 bases in between. The CDR3 reads CAWSVQIDTEAFF. The CDR3 DNA sequence: TGTGCCTGGAGTGTACAGATTGACACTGAAGCTTTCTTT.

The rearrangement joins TRBV9 to TRBJ2-2; perhaps D is TRBD1 or TRBD2 (5 bases each). The CDR3 is 14 amino acids. CDR1 SGDLS and CDR2 YYNGEE come from the germline V gene. The ends were cut back, 0 bases at V and 4 bases at J, with 7 bases in the middle. The CDR3 nucleotides read TGTGCCAGCAGCGTAGATGGGGGCACCGGGGAGCTGTTTTTT. It codes for CASSVDGGTGELFF.

This chain connects TRBV5-6 to TRBJ2-1; perhaps TRBD1 as D (6 bases). With 3 bases removed from V and 2 bases from J, the gap between germline ends came to 12 bases. CDR3 size: 15 residues. Germline assignment: CDR1 SGHDT and CDR2 YYEEEE. The CDR3, as DNA: TGTGCCAGCAGCTCAGGGGTTTCGACCTACAATGAGCAGTTCTTC. As protein: CASSSGVSTYNEQFF.

Only a few counts were recorded for this clone. The chain employs TRBV5-1 and TRBJ2-7, with D perhaps matching TRBD2 (5 bases). Germline V gives CDR1 SGHRS, CDR2 YFSETQ. V lost 1 base to trimming and J lost 0 bases, with 11 bases between them. There are 15 residues in the CDR3. This CDR3 is CASSLRASSSYEQYF. CDR3 DNA sequence: TGCGCCAGCAGCTTGAGGGCTAGCTCCTCCTACGAGCAGTACTTC. The whole variable domain, remainder taken from reference TRBV5-1 and TRBJ2-7, is KAGVTQTPRYLIKTRGQQVTLSCSPISGHRSVSWYQQTPGQGLQFLFEYFSETQRNKGNFPGRFSGRQFSNSRSEMNVSTLELGDSALYLCASSLRASSSYEQYFGPGTRLTVT.

Ten or more counts support this clone. This chain joins TRBV19 and TRBJ1-6; weak D call: TRBD1 (6 bases). From germline, CDR1 is LNHDA and CDR2 SQIVND (reference sequence). V lost 6 bases to trimming and J lost 8 bases, with 11 bases between them. The CDR3 is made up of 13 amino acids. The CDR3 loop reads CASSDRLHSPLHF. The CDR3 DNA sequence: TGTGCCAGTAGCGACAGGCTACATTCACCCCTCCACTTT.

The rearrangement joins TRBV27 to TRBJ1-6; D may be TRBD1 (6 bases). The length of the CDR3 is 15 residues. V was cut by 3 bases and J by 7 bases, with 13 bases left in between. Germline V gene lookup returns CDR1 MNHEY and CDR2 SMNVEV (reference sequence). CDR3 sequence (DNA): TGTGCCAGCAGTTTCACGGGCAGGGGAAATTCACCCCTCCACTTT. Translation: CASSFTGRGNSPLHF.

The CDR3 protein is CASRTEGGYTF. CDR3 sequence (DNA): TGTGCCAGCCGTACAGAGGGTGGCTACACCTTC. The rearrangement links TRBV27 to TRBJ1-2, with no clear D. Germline CDR1 reads MNHEY; CDR2 reads SMNVEV (reference sequence). Between the trimmed V and J ends, which lost 8 bases and 7 bases, there was a span of 11 bases. This CDR3 contains 11 residues.

The rearrangement joins TRBV29-1 to TRBJ1-2, with D possibly being TRBD1 (6 bases). V was pared by 4 bases and J by 7 bases, with 13 bases between. Per germline, CDR1 SQVTM and CDR2 ANQGSEA. The CDR3 extends over 12 amino acids. CDR3 nucleotides: TGCAGCGTTGGAGGGGGGTCGGTTGGCTACACCTTC. Translating gives CSVGGGSVGYTF.

This chain links TRBV29-1 with TRBJ2-6; D unresolved. The germline CDR1 and CDR2 sequences are SQVTM and ANQGSEA. Trimming stripped 2 bases from V and 0 bases from J, with 5 bases between. The CDR3 sequence is 14 residues long. CDR3 sequence: CSVESPSGANVLTF. For the CDR3, the DNA is TGCAGCGTTGAAAGTCCCTCTGGGGCCAACGTCCTGACTTTC.